This T cell receptor (beta chain) stems from a study of cytomegalovirus exposure and HLA in healthy donors. Study results and caveats: Later analysis placed DRB1 highest and HLA-C lowest in TCR association rates, which differed by HLA locus. Most subjects' HLA-A and HLA-B alleles were reportedly predicted from TCR beta sequences.

The PCR used 60 Vbeta and 13 Jbeta primers. Method: immunoSEQ multiplex PCR; TCRdb's copy keeps in-frame clones and lacks some. This table has 85,000 to 130,000 clones, around 80% appearing once. This clone was seen only a few times. What it binds is not known. The source is a woman aged 50 to 65 in good health and CMV-seropositive. Sequencing used PBMCs.

The DNA for the CDR3 is TGTGCCAGCAGCGTAGTCGGAACAGGGGGAACGGTTAATCAGCGTACAGATACGCAGTATTTT. Amino acids: CASSVVGTGGTVNQRTDTQYF. This chain links TRBV9 with TRBJ2-3, with TRBD1 matching 8 bases. Germline V CDR1 and CDR2: SGDLS, YYNGEE. The ends lost 0 bases at V and 3 bases at J; junction bases unmatched: 21. CDR3 size: 21 residues.